This T cell receptor (beta chain) was sequenced in a study of T cell responses to AZD1222 COVID-19 vaccine. Clones were read by immunoSEQ multiplex PCR, and TCRdb kept only the in-frame ones, dropping some. This sample yields 150,000 to 180,000 clones, of which around 90% are seen a single time; 2.5% to 4% belongs to the top ten. Concerning this clone: Its specificity is not known.

Study conclusions and caveats: White British ancestry dominated among donors, who included more females, and clonal diversity was possibly underestimated. The breadth and depth of Spike-specific TCRs increased once two AZD1222 doses had been given. No repertoire was sampled before or during the peak T cell response, only after it.

V was cut by 1 base and J by 8 bases, with 15 bases left in between. CDR1 and CDR2 from the germline V gene are LGHDT and YNNKEL (reference sequence). The CDR3 loop spans 15 amino acids. The J gene is TRBJ2-1, the V gene TRBV3-1 (or the pseudogene TRBV3-2); D unresolved. The TCR originated in an adult in good health. Sample: peripheral blood, taken on day 0 of AZD1222 vaccination. The CDR3: CASSQGVGTRDEQFF. In DNA, the CDR3 is TGTGCCAGCAGCCAAGGGGTGGGTACAAGGGATGAGCAGTTCTTC.